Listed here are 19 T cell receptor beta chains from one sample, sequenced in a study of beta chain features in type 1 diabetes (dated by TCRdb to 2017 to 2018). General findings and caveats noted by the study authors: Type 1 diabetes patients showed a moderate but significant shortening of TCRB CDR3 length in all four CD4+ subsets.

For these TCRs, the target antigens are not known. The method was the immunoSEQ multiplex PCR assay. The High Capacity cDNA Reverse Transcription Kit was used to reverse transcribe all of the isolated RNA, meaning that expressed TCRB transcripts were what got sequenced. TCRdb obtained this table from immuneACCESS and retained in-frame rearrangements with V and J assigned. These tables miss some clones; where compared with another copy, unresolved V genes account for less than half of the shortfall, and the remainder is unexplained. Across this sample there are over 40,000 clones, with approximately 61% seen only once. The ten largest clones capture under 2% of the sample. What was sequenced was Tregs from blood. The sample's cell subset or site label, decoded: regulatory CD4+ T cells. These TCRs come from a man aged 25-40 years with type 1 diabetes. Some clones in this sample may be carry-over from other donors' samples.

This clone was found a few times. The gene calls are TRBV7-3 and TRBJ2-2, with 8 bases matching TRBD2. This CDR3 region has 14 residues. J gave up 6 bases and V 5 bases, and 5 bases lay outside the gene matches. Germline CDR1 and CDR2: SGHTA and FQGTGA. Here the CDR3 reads CASSHAGGAGELFF. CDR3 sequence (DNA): TGTGCCAGCAGCCACGCGGGGGGTGCCGGGGAGCTGTTTTTT.

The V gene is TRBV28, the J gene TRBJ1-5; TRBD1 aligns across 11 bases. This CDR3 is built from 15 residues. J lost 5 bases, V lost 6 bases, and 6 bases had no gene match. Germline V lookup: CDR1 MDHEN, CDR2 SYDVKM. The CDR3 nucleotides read TGTGCCAGCAGACCAGCGGGACAGGGGGATCAGCCCCAGCATTTT. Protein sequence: CASRPAGQGDQPQHF. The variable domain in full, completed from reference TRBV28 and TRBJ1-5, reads DVKVTQSSRYLVKRTGEKVFLECVQDMDHENMFWYRQDPGLGLRLIYFSYDVKMKEKGDIPEGYSVSREKKERFSLILESASTNQTSMYLCASRPAGQGDQPQHFGDGTRLSIL.

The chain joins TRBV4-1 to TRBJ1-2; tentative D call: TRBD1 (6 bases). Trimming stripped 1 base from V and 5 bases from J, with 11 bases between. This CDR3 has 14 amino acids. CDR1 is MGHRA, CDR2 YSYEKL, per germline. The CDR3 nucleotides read TGCGCCAGCAGCCAAGGCAGGGGCCGATATGGCTACACCTTC. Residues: CASSQGRGRYGYTF.

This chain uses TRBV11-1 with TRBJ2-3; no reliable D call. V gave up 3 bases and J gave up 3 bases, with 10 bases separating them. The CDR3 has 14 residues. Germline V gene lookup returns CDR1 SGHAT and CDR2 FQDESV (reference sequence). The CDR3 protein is CASSLSLGTDTQYF. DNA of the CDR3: TGTGCCAGCAGCTTGAGCCTAGGAACAGATACGCAGTATTTT.

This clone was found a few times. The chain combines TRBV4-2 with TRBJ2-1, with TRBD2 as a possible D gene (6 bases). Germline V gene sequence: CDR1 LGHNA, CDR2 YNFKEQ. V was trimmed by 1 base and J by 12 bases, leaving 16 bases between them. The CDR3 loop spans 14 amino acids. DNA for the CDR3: TGTGCCAGCAGCCAAGTTTCACAGGAGGGATTGCAGTTCTTC. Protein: CASSQVSQEGLQFF.

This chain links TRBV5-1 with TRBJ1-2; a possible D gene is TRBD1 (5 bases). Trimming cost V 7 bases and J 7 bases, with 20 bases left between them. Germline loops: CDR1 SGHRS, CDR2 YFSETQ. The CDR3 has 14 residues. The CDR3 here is CASRTEGAVGGYTF. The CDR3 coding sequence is TGCGCCAGCCGGACGGAAGGGGCGGTGGGTGGCTACACCTTC.

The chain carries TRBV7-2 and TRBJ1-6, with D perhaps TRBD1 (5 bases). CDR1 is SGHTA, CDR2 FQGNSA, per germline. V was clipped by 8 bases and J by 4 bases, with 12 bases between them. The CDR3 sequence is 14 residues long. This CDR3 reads CASGGTAYNSPLHF. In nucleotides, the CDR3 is TGTGCCAGCGGCGGGACGGCGTATAATTCACCCCTCCACTTT.

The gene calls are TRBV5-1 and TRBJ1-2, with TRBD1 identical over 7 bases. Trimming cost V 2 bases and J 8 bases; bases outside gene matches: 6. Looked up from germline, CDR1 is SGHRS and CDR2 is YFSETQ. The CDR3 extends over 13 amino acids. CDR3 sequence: CASSLEGARGYTF. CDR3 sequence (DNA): TGCGCCAGCAGCTTAGAGGGGGCTCGGGGCTACACCTTC.

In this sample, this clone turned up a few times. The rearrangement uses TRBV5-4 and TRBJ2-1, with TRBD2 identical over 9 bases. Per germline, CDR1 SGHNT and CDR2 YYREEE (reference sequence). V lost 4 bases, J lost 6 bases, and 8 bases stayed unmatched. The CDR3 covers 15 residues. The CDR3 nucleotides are TGTGCCAGCAGCCGAGCGGGACTAGCAGCCAATGAGCAGTTCTTC. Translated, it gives CASSRAGLAANEQFF.

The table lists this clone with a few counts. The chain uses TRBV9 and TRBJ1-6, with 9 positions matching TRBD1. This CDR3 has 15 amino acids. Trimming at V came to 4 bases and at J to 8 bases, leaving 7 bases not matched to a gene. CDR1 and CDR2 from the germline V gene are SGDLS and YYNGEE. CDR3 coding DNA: TGTGCCAGCAGCCTTAGTCGGACAGGGGATTCACCCCTCCACTTT. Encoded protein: CASSLSRTGDSPLHF. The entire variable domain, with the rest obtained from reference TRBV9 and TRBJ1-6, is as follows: DSGVTQTPKHLITATGQRVTLRCSPRSGDLSVYWYQQSLDQGLQFLIQYYNGEERAKGNILERFSAQQFPDLHSELNLSSLELGDSALYFCASSLSRTGDSPLHFGNGTRLTVT.

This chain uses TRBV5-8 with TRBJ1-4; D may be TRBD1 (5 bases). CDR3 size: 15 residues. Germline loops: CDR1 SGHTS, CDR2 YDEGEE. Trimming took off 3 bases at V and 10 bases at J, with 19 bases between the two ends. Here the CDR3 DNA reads TGTGCCAGCAGCTCCCTTGGGGGGGACCAAGGAAAACTGTTTTTT. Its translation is CASSSLGGDQGKLFF.

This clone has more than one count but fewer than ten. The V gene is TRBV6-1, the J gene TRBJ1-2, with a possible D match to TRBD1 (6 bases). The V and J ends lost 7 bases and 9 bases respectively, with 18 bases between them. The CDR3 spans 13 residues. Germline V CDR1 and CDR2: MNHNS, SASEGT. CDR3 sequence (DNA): TGTGCCAGCACTTCCCCCGGGGGGCGCCGCTACACCTTC. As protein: CASTSPGGRRYTF.

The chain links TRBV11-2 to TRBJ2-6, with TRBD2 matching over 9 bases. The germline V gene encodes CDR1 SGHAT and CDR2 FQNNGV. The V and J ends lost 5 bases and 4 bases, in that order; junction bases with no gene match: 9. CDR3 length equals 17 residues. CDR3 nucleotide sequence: TGTGCCAGCAGCCTACGGGCAGGGACTAGCGGGGCCAACGTCCTGACTTTC. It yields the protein CASSLRAGTSGANVLTF.

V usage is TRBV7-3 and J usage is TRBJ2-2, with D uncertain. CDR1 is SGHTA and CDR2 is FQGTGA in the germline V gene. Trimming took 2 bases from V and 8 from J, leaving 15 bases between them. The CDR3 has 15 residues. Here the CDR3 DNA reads TGTGCCAGCAGCTTATTCGGCCGTACAGAAGGGGAGCTGTTTTTT. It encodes CASSLFGRTEGELFF.

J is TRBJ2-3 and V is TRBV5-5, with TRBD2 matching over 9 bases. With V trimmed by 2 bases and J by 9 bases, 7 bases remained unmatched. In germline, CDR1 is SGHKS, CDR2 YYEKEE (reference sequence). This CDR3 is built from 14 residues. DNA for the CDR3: TGTGCCAGCAGCTTCGGGACTAGCTGGTTGACGCAGTATTTT. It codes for CASSFGTSWLTQYF.

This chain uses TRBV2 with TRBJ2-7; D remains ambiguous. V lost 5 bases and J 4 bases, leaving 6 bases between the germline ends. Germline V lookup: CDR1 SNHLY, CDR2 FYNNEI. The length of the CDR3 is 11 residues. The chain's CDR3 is CASSPLYEQYF. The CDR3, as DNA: TGTGCCAGCAGTCCTCTGTACGAGCAGTACTTC.

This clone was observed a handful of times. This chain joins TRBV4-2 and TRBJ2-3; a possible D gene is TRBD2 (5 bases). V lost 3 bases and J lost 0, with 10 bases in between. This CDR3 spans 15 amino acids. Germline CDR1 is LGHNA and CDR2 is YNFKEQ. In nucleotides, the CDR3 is TGTGCCAGCAGCCAGGCGGACTTTAGCACAGATACGCAGTATTTT. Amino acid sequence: CASSQADFSTDTQYF.

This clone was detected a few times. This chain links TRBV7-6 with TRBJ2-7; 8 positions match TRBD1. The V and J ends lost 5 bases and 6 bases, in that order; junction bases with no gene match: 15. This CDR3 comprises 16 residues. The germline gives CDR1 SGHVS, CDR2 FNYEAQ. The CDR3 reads CASSADRGPNPREQYF. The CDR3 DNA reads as TGTGCCAGCAGCGCCGACAGGGGCCCCAATCCCCGCGAGCAGTACTTC.

The CDR3 DNA follows: TGTGCCAGCAGCTTAGCCCCGGAGAGCACTGAAGCTTTCTTT. This sequence encodes CASSLAPESTEAFF. This chain joins TRBV7-3 and TRBJ1-1; no definite D call. CDR1 SGHTA and CDR2 FQGTGA come from the germline V gene. Trimming pared 2 bases from V and 4 bases from J, leaving 11 bases between. The CDR3 contains 14 residues.